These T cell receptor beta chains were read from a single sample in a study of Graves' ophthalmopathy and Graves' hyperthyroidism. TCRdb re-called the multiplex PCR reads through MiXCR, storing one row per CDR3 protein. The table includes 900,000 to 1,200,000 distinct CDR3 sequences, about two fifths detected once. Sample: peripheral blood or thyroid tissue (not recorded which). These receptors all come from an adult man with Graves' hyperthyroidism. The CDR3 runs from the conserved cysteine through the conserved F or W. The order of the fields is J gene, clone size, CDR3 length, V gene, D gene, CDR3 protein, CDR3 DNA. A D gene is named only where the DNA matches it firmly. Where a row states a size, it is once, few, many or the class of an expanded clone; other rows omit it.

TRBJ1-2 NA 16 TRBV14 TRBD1 CASSLTGGSTNYGYTF TGTGCCAGCAGCCTGACAGGGGGCTCGACCAACTATGGCTACACCTTC
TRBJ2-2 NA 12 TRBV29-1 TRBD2 CSVGGRVGELFF TGCAGCGTTGGGGGGAGGGTTGGGGAGCTGTTTTTT
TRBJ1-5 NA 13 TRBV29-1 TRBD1 CSVRQGANQPQHF TGCAGCGTTCGACAGGGGGCCAATCAGCCCCAGCATTTT
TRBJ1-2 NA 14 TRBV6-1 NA CASSPYGQDYGYTF TGTGCCAGCAGTCCTTATGGGCAGGATTATGGCTACACCTTC
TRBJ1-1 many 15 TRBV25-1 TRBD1 CASSEYGTENTEAFF TGTGCCAGCAGTGAATATGGGACAGAAAACACTGAAGCTTTCTTT
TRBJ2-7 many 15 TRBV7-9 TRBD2 CASSLERDEYYEQYF TGTGCCAGCAGCCTCGAGCGGGACGAATACTACGAGCAGTACTTC
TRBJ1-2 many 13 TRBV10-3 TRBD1 CAITTGQGYGYTF TGTGCCATCACCACCGGACAGGGCTATGGCTACACCTTC
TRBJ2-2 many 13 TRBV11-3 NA CASSLRNTGELFF TGTGCCAGCAGCTTAAGGAACACCGGGGAGCTGTTTTTT
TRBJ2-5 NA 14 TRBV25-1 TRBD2 CASTSGGPPETQYF TGTGCCAGCACTTCGGGGGGGCCCCCAGAGACCCAGTACTTC
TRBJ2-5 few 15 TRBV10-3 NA CASSTGTGPKETQYF TGTGCCAGCAGCACCGGGACGGGACCTAAAGAGACCCAGTACTTC
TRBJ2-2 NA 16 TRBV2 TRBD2 CASSETGLASTGELFF TGTGCCAGCAGTGAAACGGGACTAGCGTCGACCGGGGAGCTGTTTTTT
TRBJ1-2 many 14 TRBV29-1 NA CSVFLPVAGGGYTF TGCAGCGTCTTCCTCCCGGTCGCGGGCGGCGGCTACACCTTC
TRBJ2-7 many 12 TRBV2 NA CASRTRGVEQYF TGTGCCAGCAGGACACGGGGCGTCGAGCAGTACTTC
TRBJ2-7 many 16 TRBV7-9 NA CASSPERRGDSYEQYF TGTGCCAGCAGCCCGGAGAGACGGGGAGACTCCTACGAGCAGTACTTC
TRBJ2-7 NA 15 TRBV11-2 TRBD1 CASPGRRTGGIEQYF TGTGCCAGCCCCGGCCGTCGGACAGGGGGTATCGAGCAGTACTTC
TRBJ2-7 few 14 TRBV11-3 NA CASSHLPGPYEQYF TGTGCCAGCAGCCACCTACCCGGTCCCTACGAGCAGTACTTC
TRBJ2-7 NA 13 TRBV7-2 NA CTSSPGHLYEQYF TGTACCAGCAGCCCCGGGCACTTATACGAGCAGTACTTC
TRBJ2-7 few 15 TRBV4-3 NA CASSQDMGRQYEQYF TGCGCCAGCAGCCAAGATATGGGCAGACAATACGAGCAGTACTTC
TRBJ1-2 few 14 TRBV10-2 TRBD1 CASSEPDRGQDYTF TGCGCCAGCAGTGAGCCGGACAGGGGGCAGGACTACACCTTC
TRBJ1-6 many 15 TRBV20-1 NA CSAPALDSGYSPLHF TGCAGTGCACCTGCCTTGGACAGTGGGTATTCACCCCTCCACTTT
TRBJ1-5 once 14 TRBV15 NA CATSREPNYQPQHF TGTGCCACCAGCAGAGAGCCGAATTATCAGCCCCAGCATTTT
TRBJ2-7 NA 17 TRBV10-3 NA CTSSYSPGRPDHYEQYF TGTACCAGCAGTTACTCTCCAGGCAGGCCTGATCACTACGAGCAGTACTTC
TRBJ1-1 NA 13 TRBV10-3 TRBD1 CASSDQGETEAFF TGTGCCAGCAGTGATCAGGGGGAAACTGAAGCTTTCTTT
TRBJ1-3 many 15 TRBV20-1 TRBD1 CSARDAWTGSYTIYF TGCAGTGCTAGAGACGCATGGACAGGTTCTTACACCATATATTTT
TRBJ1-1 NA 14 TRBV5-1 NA CASSLFNPNTEAFF TGCGCCAGCAGCTTGTTTAACCCGAACACTGAAGCTTTCTTT
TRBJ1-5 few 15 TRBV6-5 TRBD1 CASSWGTGGDQPQHF TGTGCCAGCAGTTGGGGGACAGGGGGAGATCAGCCCCAGCATTTT
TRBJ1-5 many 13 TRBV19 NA CASSPRAVQPQHF TGTGCCAGTAGTCCGAGGGCGGTTCAGCCCCAGCATTTT
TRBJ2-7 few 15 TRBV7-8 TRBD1 CASSVTGGLTYEQYF TGTGCCAGCAGCGTGACAGGGGGCCTAACCTACGAGCAGTACTTC
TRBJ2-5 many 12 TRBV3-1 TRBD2 CASRRGAETQYF TGTGCCAGCAGGCGGGGGGCCGAGACCCAGTACTTC
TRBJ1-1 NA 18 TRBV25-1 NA CASSEHRRGAGAPTEAFF TGTGCCAGCAGTGAACACCGCAGGGGCGCGGGGGCGCCCACTGAAGCTTTCTTT
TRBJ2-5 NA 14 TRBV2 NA CATEGGGQMETQYF TGTGCCACCGAAGGGGGGGGACAAATGGAGACCCAGTACTTC
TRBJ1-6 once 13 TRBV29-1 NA CSVKGTGNSPLHF TGCAGCGTAAAGGGGACGGGCAATTCACCCCTCCACTTT
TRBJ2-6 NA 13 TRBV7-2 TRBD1 CDPTGSGANVLTF TGTGACCCGACAGGGTCTGGGGCCAACGTCCTGACTTTC
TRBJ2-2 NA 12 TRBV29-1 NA CSLQGNTGELFF TGCAGCTTGCAGGGAAACACCGGGGAGCTGTTTTTT
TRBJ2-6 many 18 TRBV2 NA CASSVDRTDPSGANVLTF TGTGCCAGCAGTGTAGACAGGACAGACCCCTCTGGGGCCAACGTCCTGACTTTC
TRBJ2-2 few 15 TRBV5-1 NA CASSLSRVGTGELFF TGCGCCAGCAGCTTGTCGCGTGTCGGGACCGGGGAGCTGTTTTTT
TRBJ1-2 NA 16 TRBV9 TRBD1 CASSRTSWTGIYGYTF TGTGCCAGCAGCCGGACATCCTGGACAGGGATATATGGCTACACCTTC
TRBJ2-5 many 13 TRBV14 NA CASSQVRAETQYF TGTGCCAGCAGCCAAGTGAGGGCAGAGACCCAGTACTTC
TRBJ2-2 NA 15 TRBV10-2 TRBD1 CASRAGGAGTGELFF TGCGCCAGCAGGGCAGGGGGCGCGGGCACCGGGGAGCTGTTTTTT
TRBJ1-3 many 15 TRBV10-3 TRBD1 CAISRSGQSGNTIYF TGTGCCATCAGTAGATCGGGACAGTCTGGAAACACCATATATTTT
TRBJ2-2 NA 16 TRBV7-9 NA CASSLEWREVAGELFF TGTGCCAGCAGCTTAGAATGGAGGGAAGTGGCCGGGGAGCTGTTTTTT
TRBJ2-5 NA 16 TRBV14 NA CASSETRGQIQETQYF TGTGCCAGCAGCGAGACTCGAGGACAGATTCAAGAGACCCAGTACTTC
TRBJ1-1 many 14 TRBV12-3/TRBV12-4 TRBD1 CASRPGQPNTEAFF TGTGCCAGCAGGCCGGGACAGCCGAACACTGAAGCTTTCTTT
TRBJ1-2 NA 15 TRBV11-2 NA CASSTSQRGAYGYTF TGTGCCAGCAGCACCTCGCAGAGAGGGGCCTATGGCTACACCTTC
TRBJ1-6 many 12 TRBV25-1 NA CASSEISSPLHF TGTGCCAGCAGTGAAATTAGTTCACCCCTCCACTTT
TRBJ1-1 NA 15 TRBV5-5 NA CASSSSPGVSTEAFF TGTGCCAGCAGCTCGAGCCCGGGGGTCTCGACTGAAGCTTTCTTT
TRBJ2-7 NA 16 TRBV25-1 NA CASSESDGLLSSEQYF TGTGCCAGCAGTGAATCGGACGGATTATTATCCTCCGAGCAGTACTTC
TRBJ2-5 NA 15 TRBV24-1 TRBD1 CATSPGTGGRETQYF TGTGCCACCAGCCCCGGGACAGGGGGCAGGGAGACCCAGTACTTC
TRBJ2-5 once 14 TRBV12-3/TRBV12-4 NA CASSLSWRDRRVYF TGTGCCAGCAGTTTGTCTTGGCGAGACCGAAGAGTTTACTTC
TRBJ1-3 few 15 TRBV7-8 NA CASSFADPPGNTIYF TGTGCCAGCAGCTTTGCTGACCCCCCTGGAAACACCATATATTTT
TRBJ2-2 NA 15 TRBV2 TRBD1 CASSLDGQGGGELFF TGTGCCAGCAGTCTCGACGGACAGGGCGGCGGGGAGCTGTTTTTT
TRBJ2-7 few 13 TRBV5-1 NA CASSKGPPGEQYF TGCGCCAGCAGCAAGGGACCGCCGGGGGAGCAGTACTTC
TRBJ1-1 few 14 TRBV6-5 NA CASSYGQGLAEAFF TGTGCCAGCAGTTACGGCCAAGGGCTAGCTGAAGCTTTCTTT
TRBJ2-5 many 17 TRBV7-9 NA CASSLGDRGGPGETQYF TGTGCCAGCAGCTTAGGGGACAGAGGAGGGCCAGGAGAGACCCAGTACTTC
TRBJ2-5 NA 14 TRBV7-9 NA CASSPGTVPETQYF TGTGCCAGCAGCCCGGGGACGGTTCCGGAGACCCAGTACTTC
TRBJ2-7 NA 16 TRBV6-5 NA CASSYSSGLPTPKQYF TGTGCCAGCAGTTACTCGAGTGGCCTTCCGACCCCCAAGCAGTACTTC
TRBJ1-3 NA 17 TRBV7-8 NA CASSPEAGPPSGNTIYF TGTGCCAGCAGCCCAGAGGCAGGGCCCCCCTCTGGAAACACCATATATTTT
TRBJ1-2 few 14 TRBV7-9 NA CASSRGGRDYGYTF TGTGCCAGCAGCCGGGGGGGTAGAGACTATGGCTACACCTTC
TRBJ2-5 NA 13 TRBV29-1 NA CSVATGNQETQYF TGCAGCGTTGCCACAGGGAACCAAGAGACCCAGTACTTC